This T cell receptor beta chain appears in the sequencing data of a study of T cell responses to AZD1222 COVID-19 vaccine. Study-wide results and limits: Of spike-specific TCRs, nearly half reportedly target regions left unmutated in variants. The study sampled repertoires only after the peak T cell response.

This CDR3 is built from 11 residues. From germline, CDR1 is MDHEN and CDR2 SYDVKM. V was cut by 6 bases and J by 8 bases, with 10 bases left in between. Generated by immunoSEQ multiplex PCR, the TCRdb table keeps only in-frame clones and is missing some. The top ten hold roughly 15% of the sample, which has around 160,000 clones, approximately 90% seen once. On this clone: The antigen is undetermined.

Source: peripheral blood, taken on day 0 of AZD1222 vaccination. The source is an adult in good health. V is TRBV28 and J is TRBJ1-1; tentatively, D is TRBD1 (5 bases). The CDR3 is CASRLDREAFF. The CDR3 region has the DNA TGTGCCAGCAGATTAGACAGAGAAGCTTTCTTT.